A selection of T cell receptor beta chains follows, all from one sample in a study of spatial heterogeneity in lung cancer. TCRdb analysed the 5' RACE reads with MiXCR anew, one entry per CDR3 protein. The sample yields roughly 120,000 distinct CDR3 sequences, less than 15% seen once. The sample consisted of PBMCs, taken at follow-up. The source is a male donor with early-stage non-small cell lung cancer. Both conserved end residues are part of each CDR3. The order of the fields is D gene, V gene, clone size, J gene, CDR3 DNA, CDR3 protein. The D gene is left open where the match is weak. Clone sizes are given selectively: once, few, many, or a class where the clone is expanded.

d_call: NA
v_call: TRBV20-1
clone_size: few
j_call: TRBJ1-1
cdr3_nt: TGCAGTGCTCCGGACACAGGAGCTGAAGCTTTCTTT
cdr3_aa: CSAPDTGAEAFF

d_call: NA
v_call: TRBV5-1
clone_size: NA
j_call: TRBJ2-7
cdr3_nt: TGCGCCAGCAGCTTGGGGGAACCAGGGCGGGAGCAGTACTTC
cdr3_aa: CASSLGEPGREQYF

d_call: TRBD1
v_call: TRBV5-1
clone_size: NA
j_call: TRBJ1-5
cdr3_nt: TGCGCCAGCAGCTTGGCCGGACAGGGGCAGCCCCAGCATTTT
cdr3_aa: CASSLAGQGQPQHF

d_call: NA
v_call: TRBV11-2
clone_size: many
j_call: TRBJ2-5
cdr3_nt: TGTGCCAGCAGCTTAGGACTAGGGGGGGAGACCCAGTACTTC
cdr3_aa: CASSLGLGGETQYF

d_call: NA
v_call: TRBV5-1
clone_size: few
j_call: TRBJ2-1
cdr3_nt: TGCGCCAGCAGCTTGGCGCACCAAAGCTCCTACAATGAGCAGTTCTTC
cdr3_aa: CASSLAHQSSYNEQFF

d_call: NA
v_call: TRBV9
clone_size: few
j_call: TRBJ2-2
cdr3_nt: TGTGCCAGCAGCGTAGACAGGGTGGACGGGGAGCTGTTTTTT
cdr3_aa: CASSVDRVDGELFF

d_call: NA
v_call: TRBV10-3
clone_size: many
j_call: TRBJ1-3
cdr3_nt: TGTGCCATCAGTCCCTCTGGAAACACCATATATTTT
cdr3_aa: CAISPSGNTIYF

d_call: NA
v_call: TRBV11-1
clone_size: many
j_call: TRBJ1-1
cdr3_nt: TGTGCCAGTACTCAGGCCCGGGGCACTGAAGCTTTCTTT
cdr3_aa: CASTQARGTEAFF

d_call: NA
v_call: TRBV27
clone_size: few
j_call: TRBJ1-1
cdr3_nt: TGTGCCAGCAGTCGGGACCGAAAAGACACTGAAGCTTTCTTT
cdr3_aa: CASSRDRKDTEAFF

d_call: NA
v_call: TRBV20-1
clone_size: many
j_call: TRBJ1-1
cdr3_nt: TGCAGTGCTCCCCAGACAGCCGACACTGAAGCTTTCTTT
cdr3_aa: CSAPQTADTEAFF